The TCR beta chain under discussion was sequenced for a study of patients and donors after allogeneic stem cell transplantation. This clonotype occurred many times. The junction departs from germline at one end; a sequencing error may be responsible. Via MiXCR, TCRdb re-called the RT-PCR reads, giving one row per CDR3 protein. The table records some 960,000 distinct CDR3 sequences, over 15% of them present only once. This CDR3 comprises 16 residues. The germline V gene encodes CDR1 SGHRS and CDR2 YFSETQ. The chain uses TRBV5-1 and TRBJ2-3, with D perhaps assigned TRBD1 or TRBD2 (5 bases each). The sample comprised blood, either unsorted or a sorted T cell fraction (not recorded which). This receptor was taken from a human donor who was either an allogeneic HSCT recipient or a stem cell or donor lymphocyte infusion donor (not recorded which). It is not recorded whose cells these are; they may come from a transplant donor. CDR3 nucleotides: TGTGCCAGCAGCTTAGTTGGTTCAGGGAGTACAGATACGCAGTATTTT. Amino acid sequence: CASSLVGSGSTDTQYF.